These 23 T cell receptor beta chains originate from one sample sequenced in a study of blood T cell repertoires in COVID-19. Sequencing used immunoSEQ multiplex PCR; TCRdb keeps in-frame clones, though not all of them. This repertoire shows 95,000 to 100,000 clones, about four fifths found once; its top ten account for approximately 25%. The sample consisted of peripheral blood. These receptors all stem from a human donor in a cohort sampled during active COVID-19.

The chain uses TRBV2 and TRBJ2-6, with D perhaps TRBD1 (5 bases). Germline V gene data show CDR1 as SNHLY and CDR2 as FYNNEI. The length of the CDR3 is 16 residues. V gave up 4 bases and J gave up 0 bases, with 10 bases separating them. In nucleotides, the CDR3 is TGTGCCAGCAGTGCTCAGGGCAACTCTGGGGCCAACGTCCTGACTTTC. Protein sequence: CASSAQGNSGANVLTF.

The rearrangement uses TRBV18 and TRBJ2-3, with 7 bases lining up with TRBD2. The CDR3 runs to 14 residues. Trimming at V came to 3 bases and at J to 1 base, leaving 1 base not matched to a gene. Germline CDR1 reads KGHSH; CDR2 reads LQKENI. The CDR3 protein is CASSPGGGTDTQYF. In DNA, the CDR3 is TGTGCCAGCTCACCGGGGGGGGGCACAGATACGCAGTATTTT.

V gene TRBV19 combines with J gene TRBJ1-2; TRBD1 agrees at 7 bases. From germline, CDR1 is LNHDA and CDR2 SQIVND (reference sequence). The junction had 5 bases not matched to a gene; V was cut back by 6 bases and J by 1 base. CDR3 length: 14 amino acids. CDR3 nucleotide sequence: TGTGCCAGTAGACTTACAGGGGTTAACTATGGCTACACCTTC. This encodes CASRLTGVNYGYTF.

V and J are TRBV2 and TRBJ1-2; D possibly corresponds to TRBD1 (6 bases). The CDR3 spans 13 residues. Trimming took 4 bases from V and 4 from J, leaving 10 bases between them. CDR1 SNHLY and CDR2 FYNNEI come from the germline V gene. Here the CDR3 reads CASSVQGIYGYTF. The DNA for the CDR3 is TGTGCCAGCAGTGTACAGGGTATCTATGGCTACACCTTC.

J is TRBJ2-3 and V is TRBV18, with 9 bases fitting TRBD2. CDR1 and CDR2 (germline): KGHSH, LQKENI. CDR3 length: 15 amino acids. Trimming took 2 bases from V and 9 from J; bases not matched to a gene: 9. CDR3 sequence (DNA): TGTGCCAGCTCACCAAGGCGAGCGGGGGGAGGAACGCAGTATTTT. It is translated as CASSPRRAGGGTQYF.

V usage is TRBV14 and J usage is TRBJ2-1; the match to TRBD2 covers 10 bases. Germline CDR1 and CDR2: SGHDN and FVKESK. V was clipped by 8 bases and J by 2 bases; unmatched bases: 6. This CDR3 comprises 15 residues. DNA of the CDR3: TGTGCCAGCGGTGTAGCGGGAGGAACCTACAATGAGCAGTTCTTC. Amino acid sequence: CASGVAGGTYNEQFF.

This clone was picked up one time. CDR3 sequence reads: CASSPLASGTDTQYF. The DNA of the CDR3 is TGTGCCAGCTCACCACTGGCTAGCGGCACAGATACGCAGTATTTT. The V call is TRBV18, the J call TRBJ2-3, with a possible D match to TRBD2 (6 bases). The germline V gene has CDR1 KGHSH and CDR2 LQKENI. The V gene lost 1 base and the J gene lost 1 base, with 9 bases spanning the gap. This CDR3 is 15 amino acids long.

V is TRBV19 and J is TRBJ2-2; a weak D match, TRBD1 (6 bases). Between the trimmed V and J ends, which lost 4 bases and 4 bases, there was a span of 13 bases. Germline lookup yields CDR1 LNHDA and CDR2 SQIVND (reference sequence). The length of the CDR3 is 15 residues. Here the CDR3 reads CASSSGTRGTGELFF. The CDR3 coding sequence is TGTGCCAGTAGTAGTGGGACCAGGGGCACCGGGGAGCTGTTTTTT.

This chain joins TRBV11-2 and TRBJ1-2; 9 bases match TRBD1. V shed 4 bases, J shed 4 bases, and the junction held 10 bases outside the gene matches. Germline CDR1 SGHAT, CDR2 FQNNGV. CDR3 length: 16 amino acids. The CDR3, as DNA: TGTGCCAGCAGCTCCGTTACAGGGGGCGTAGGCTATGGCTACACCTTC. Residues: CASSSVTGGVGYGYTF.

The chain links TRBV11-1 to TRBJ2-3; a weak D match, TRBD1 (5 bases). Per germline, CDR1 SGHAT and CDR2 FQDESV (reference sequence). This CDR3 contains 15 residues. The ends were cut back, 3 bases at V and 4 bases at J, with 14 bases in the middle. Here the CDR3 reads CASSFDSLPSDTQYF. The CDR3 region has the DNA TGTGCCAGCAGCTTCGACAGCCTCCCATCAGATACGCAGTATTTT. Supplemented by reference TRBV11-1 and TRBJ2-3, the full variable domain reads EAEVAQSPRYKITEKSQAVAFWCDPISGHATLYWYRQILGQGPELLVQFQDESVVDDSQLPKDRFSAERLKGVDSTLKIQPAELGDSAMYLCASSFDSLPSDTQYFGPGTRLTVL.

This clone has just a few counts. The chain recombines TRBV20-1 with TRBJ2-7, with D possibly matching TRBD1 (6 bases). The CDR3 covers 14 residues. Deletions cut 3 bases from V and 3 bases from J, with 15 bases between. Per germline, CDR1 DFQATT and CDR2 SNEGSKA (reference sequence). CDR3 sequence (DNA): TGCAGTGCTAGTCTTTCAGGGGACCTCTACGAGCAGTACTTC. This codes for CSASLSGDLYEQYF.

The chain is built from TRBV12-5 and TRBJ2-7; 12 positions match TRBD2. CDR1 is LGHNT, CDR2 FRNRAP, per germline. V dropped 6 bases and J dropped 1; count of bases not matched to a gene: 7. The CDR3 is 16 residues long. The CDR3 region is CASGPGGLAGSYEQYF. The CDR3 DNA reads TGTGCTAGTGGACCCGGTGGACTAGCGGGATCCTACGAGCAGTACTTC.

The genes are TRBV10-3 and TRBJ2-1; D possibly corresponds to TRBD2 (7 bases). Trimming pared 9 bases from V and 7 bases from J, leaving 16 bases between. Germline V lookup: CDR1 ENHRY, CDR2 SYGVKD. The CDR3 consists of 13 residues. CDR3 region: CAIGGAVVNEQFF. DNA for the CDR3: TGTGCCATAGGGGGGGCTGTGGTGAATGAGCAGTTCTTC.

The chain employs TRBV3-1 (or the pseudogene TRBV3-2) and TRBJ2-2; D not certain. This CDR3 comprises 15 residues. The ends were cut back, 4 bases at V and 3 bases at J, with 12 bases in the middle. Germline loops: CDR1 LGHDT, CDR2 YNNKEL (reference sequence). CDR3 DNA: TGTGCCAGCAGCCGAGACTTCTTTGACACCGGGGAGCTGTTTTTT. Translation: CASSRDFFDTGELFF.

CDR3 DNA sequence: TGTGCCAGCAGTTACTCACCGGGACAGCGGTCACTGTACTTC. It is translated as CASSYSPGQRSLYF. V is TRBV6-5 and J is TRBJ2-5, with 7 bases lining up with TRBD1. Germline V gives CDR1 MNHEY, CDR2 SVGAGI. V dropped 0 bases and J dropped 13; count of bases not matched to a gene: 11. The CDR3 has 14 residues.

The chain has TRBV6-5 and TRBJ1-4; 8 nucleotides agree with TRBD1. Germline CDR1 is MNHEY and CDR2 is SVGAGI. The CDR3 loop spans 13 amino acids. Losses at the gene ends were 6 bases for V and 7 bases for J; bases not matched to a gene: 4. The DNA of the CDR3 is TGTGCCAGCAGCCCCGACAGGGGTGAAAAACTGTTTTTT. It yields the protein CASSPDRGEKLFF.

This clone showed up just a few times. This chain uses TRBV5-4 with TRBJ2-2; D is uncertain. V was trimmed by 3 bases and J by 2 bases, leaving 14 bases between them. Per the germline V gene, CDR1 is SGHNT and CDR2 is YYREEE (reference sequence). This CDR3 is built from 16 residues. The DNA of the CDR3 is TGTGCCAGCAGCTCAACCTCTCCCAGAAACACCGGGGAGCTGTTTTTT. Translation gives CASSSTSPRNTGELFF. The full variable domain, in which reference TRBV5-4 and TRBJ2-2 provide the parts outside the CDR3, is ETGVTQSPTHLIKTRGQQVTLRCSSQSGHNTVSWYQQALGQGPQFIFQYYREEENGRGNFPPRFSGLQFPNYSSELNVNALELDDSALYLCASSSTSPRNTGELFFGEGSRLTVL.

The chain recombines TRBV19 with TRBJ1-6, with 7 bases that match TRBD1. CDR1 LNHDA and CDR2 SQIVND come from the germline V gene (reference sequence). The CDR3 runs to 13 residues. V lost 10 bases, J lost 8 bases, and 8 bases stayed unmatched. The CDR3 reads CATSDRLDSPLHF. As DNA, the CDR3 is TGTGCCACCTCGGACAGGTTAGATTCACCCCTCCACTTT. The full variable domain, rest sourced from reference TRBV19 and TRBJ1-6, is DGGITQSPKYLFRKEGQNVTLSCEQNLNHDAMYWYRQDPGQGLRLIYYSQIVNDFQKGDIAEGYSVSREKKESFPLTVTSAQKNPTAFYLCATSDRLDSPLHFGNGTRLTVT.

The chain employs TRBV27 and TRBJ2-7; TRBD1 might be the D (5 bases). Trimming took 5 bases from V and 2 from J, leaving 13 bases between them. CDR1 and CDR2 from the germline V gene are MNHEY and SMNVEV (reference sequence). This CDR3 is 14 amino acids long. The CDR3, as DNA: TGTGCCAGCAGTCCGATCGACAGAGCCTACGAGCAGTACTTC. It yields the protein CASSPIDRAYEQYF.

The chain carries TRBV7-9 and TRBJ2-7; maybe TRBD2 (6 bases). Trimming took off 4 bases at V and 2 bases at J, with 9 bases between the two ends. Germline CDR1 SEHNR, CDR2 FQNEAQ (reference sequence). The CDR3 spans 13 residues. CDR3 coding DNA: TGTGCCAGCAGCTACGGGGGACCCTACGAGCAGTACTTC. This gives the protein CASSYGGPYEQYF.

V usage is TRBV10-3 and J usage is TRBJ2-1; weak D call: TRBD2 (5 bases). V gave up 7 bases and J gave up 3 bases, with 10 bases separating them. In germline, CDR1 is ENHRY, CDR2 SYGVKD. This CDR3 has 13 amino acids. CDR3 sequence reads: CAIKSTSYNEQFF. CDR3 DNA: TGTGCCATCAAATCTACTAGCTACAATGAGCAGTTCTTC.

The chain is built from TRBV7-2 and TRBJ1-1; D perhaps matches TRBD1 (5 bases). Germline V gene lookup returns CDR1 SGHTA and CDR2 FQGNSA. The V gene lost 2 bases and the J gene lost 1 base, with 8 bases spanning the gap. CDR3 length equals 14 residues. The CDR3 loop is CASSLWTTNTEAFF. DNA of the CDR3: TGTGCCAGCAGCTTATGGACAACGAACACTGAAGCTTTCTTT.

The genes are TRBV6-5 and TRBJ1-2; the D gene is possibly TRBD1 (6 bases). The CDR3 covers 13 residues. Germline CDR1 MNHEY, CDR2 SVGAGI. Trimming took off 3 bases at V and 3 bases at J, with 8 bases between the two ends. The CDR3 sequence is CASSYSGDYGYTF. DNA for the CDR3: TGTGCCAGCAGTTATTCAGGGGACTATGGCTACACCTTC.